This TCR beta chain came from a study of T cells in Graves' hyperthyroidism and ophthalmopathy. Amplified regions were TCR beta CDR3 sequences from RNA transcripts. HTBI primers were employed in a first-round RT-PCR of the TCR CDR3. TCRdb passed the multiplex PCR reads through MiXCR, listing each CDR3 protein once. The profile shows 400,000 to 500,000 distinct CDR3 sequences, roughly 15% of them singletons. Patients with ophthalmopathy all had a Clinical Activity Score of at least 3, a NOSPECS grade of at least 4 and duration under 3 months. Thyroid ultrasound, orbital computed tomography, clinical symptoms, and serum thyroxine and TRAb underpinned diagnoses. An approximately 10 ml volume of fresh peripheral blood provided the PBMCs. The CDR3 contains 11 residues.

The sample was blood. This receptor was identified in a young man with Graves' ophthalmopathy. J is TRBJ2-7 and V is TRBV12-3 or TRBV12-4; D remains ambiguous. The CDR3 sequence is CAHAKNSEQYF. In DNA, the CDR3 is TGTGCTCACGCGAAAAATTCGGAGCAGTACTTC.